This T cell receptor beta chain was sequenced in a study of cytomegalovirus exposure and HLA in healthy donors. Study details: The approximately 670 first-cohort repertoires shared a platform with the approximately 110 validation repertoires, as reported in a later analysis. Study results and limitations: Testing in vitro showed three CMV-associated chains specific for CMV antigens. The study labeled approximately 150 TCR beta chains cytomegalovirus-associated.

On this clone itself: The antigen is not known.

CDR3 length: 16 amino acids. V lost 1 base to trimming and J lost 2 bases; unmatched junction nucleotides: 6. Per the germline V gene, CDR1 is SGHAT and CDR2 is FQNNGV. The assay was immunoSEQ multiplex PCR, and TCRdb's table has in-frame clones only and misses some. The repertoire holds 150,000 to 200,000 clones, with 89% as singletons. The V gene is TRBV11-2, the J gene TRBJ2-5; 8 bases line up with TRBD1. This TCR derives from a woman between 18 and 29 years old in good health and CMV-seropositive. Input material: PBMCs. The CDR3 region has the DNA TGTGCCAGCAGCTTAGGACAGGGGTCTTGGCAAGAGACCCAGTACTTC. Protein sequence: CASSLGQGSWQETQYF.